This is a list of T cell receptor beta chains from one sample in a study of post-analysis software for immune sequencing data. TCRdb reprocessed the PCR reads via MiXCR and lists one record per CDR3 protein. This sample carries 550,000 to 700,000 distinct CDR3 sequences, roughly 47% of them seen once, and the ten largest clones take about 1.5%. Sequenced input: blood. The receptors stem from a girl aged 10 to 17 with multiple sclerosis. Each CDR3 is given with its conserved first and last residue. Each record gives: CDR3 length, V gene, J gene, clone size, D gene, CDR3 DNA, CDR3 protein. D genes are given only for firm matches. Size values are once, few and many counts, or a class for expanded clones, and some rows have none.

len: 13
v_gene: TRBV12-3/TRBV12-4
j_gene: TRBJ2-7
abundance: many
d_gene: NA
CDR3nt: TGTGCCAGCAGTTTTGGGCGGCCCTACGAGCAGTACTTC
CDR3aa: CASSFGRPYEQYF

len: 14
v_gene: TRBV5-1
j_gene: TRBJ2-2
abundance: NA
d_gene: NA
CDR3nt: TGCGCCAGCAGCTTCGACTTTTCCACCGGGGAGCTGTTTTTT
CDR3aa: CASSFDFSTGELFF

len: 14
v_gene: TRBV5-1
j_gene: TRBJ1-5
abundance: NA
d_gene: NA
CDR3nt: TGCGCCAGCAGCCCCCAGGGAAATGGTCGGCCCCAGCATTTT
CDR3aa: CASSPQGNGRPQHF

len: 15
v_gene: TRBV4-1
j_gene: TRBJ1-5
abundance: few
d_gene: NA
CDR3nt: TGCGCCAGCAGCCAAGAGATAAGGACCAATCAGCCCCAGCATTTT
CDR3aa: CASSQEIRTNQPQHF

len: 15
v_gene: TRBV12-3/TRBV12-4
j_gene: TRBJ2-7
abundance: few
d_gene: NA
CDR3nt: TGTGCCAGCAGTTTAATGTGGGACGGCTCCTACGAGCAGTACTTC
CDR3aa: CASSLMWDGSYEQYF

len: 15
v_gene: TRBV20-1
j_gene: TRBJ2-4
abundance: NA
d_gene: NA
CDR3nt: TGCAGTGCCCCAGGACGGGGACTAGCCAAAAACATTCAGTACTTC
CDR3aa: CSAPGRGLAKNIQYF

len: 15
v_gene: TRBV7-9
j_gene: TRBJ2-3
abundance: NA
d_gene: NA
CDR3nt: TGTGCCAGCAGCTCCGGCGCGGGGCACACAGATACGCAGTATTTT
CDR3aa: CASSSGAGHTDTQYF

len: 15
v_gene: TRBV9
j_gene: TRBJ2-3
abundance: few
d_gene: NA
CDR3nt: TGTGCCAGCAGCGTAGGGACTCCCGGCACAGATACGCAGTATTTT
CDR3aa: CASSVGTPGTDTQYF

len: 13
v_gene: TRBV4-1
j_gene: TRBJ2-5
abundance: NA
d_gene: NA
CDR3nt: TGCGCCAGCAGCCAAGGGGAGTGGGAGACCCAGTACTTC
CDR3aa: CASSQGEWETQYF

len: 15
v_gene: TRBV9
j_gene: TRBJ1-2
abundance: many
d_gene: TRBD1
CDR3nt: TGTGCCAGCAGCGTAGGTGGGACAGGCAACTATGGCTACACCTTC
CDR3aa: CASSVGGTGNYGYTF

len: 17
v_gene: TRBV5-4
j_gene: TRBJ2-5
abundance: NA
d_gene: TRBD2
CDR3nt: TGTGCCAGCAGCCTCCTTAGCGGGGAGCCGTACTCAGAGACCCAGTACTTC
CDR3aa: CASSLLSGEPYSETQYF

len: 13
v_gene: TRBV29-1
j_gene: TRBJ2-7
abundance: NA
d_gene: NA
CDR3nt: TGCAGCGTTGAAGGCAGGGACCCCTACGAGCAGTACTTC
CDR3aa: CSVEGRDPYEQYF

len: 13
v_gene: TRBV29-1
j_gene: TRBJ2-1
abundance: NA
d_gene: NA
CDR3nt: TGCAGCGTTGGTAGCGGAAGATACAATGAGCAGTTCTTC
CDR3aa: CSVGSGRYNEQFF

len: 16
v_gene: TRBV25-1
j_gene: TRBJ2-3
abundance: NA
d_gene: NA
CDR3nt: TGTGCCAGCAGTGAATTGGGTAACTATGGCACAGATACGCAGTATTTT
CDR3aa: CASSELGNYGTDTQYF

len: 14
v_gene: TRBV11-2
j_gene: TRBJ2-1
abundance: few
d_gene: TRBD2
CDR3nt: TGTGCCAGCAGCCCCGGGACTAGCGTCAATGAGCAGTTCTTC
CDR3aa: CASSPGTSVNEQFF

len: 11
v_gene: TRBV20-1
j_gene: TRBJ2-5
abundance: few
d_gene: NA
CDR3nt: TGCAGTGCGACGAACCAAGAGACCCAGTACTTC
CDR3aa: CSATNQETQYF

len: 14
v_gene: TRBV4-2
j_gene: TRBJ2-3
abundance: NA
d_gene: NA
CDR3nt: TGTGCCAGCAGCCAAGATGGCCCCCCGGGTACGCAGTATTTT
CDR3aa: CASSQDGPPGTQYF

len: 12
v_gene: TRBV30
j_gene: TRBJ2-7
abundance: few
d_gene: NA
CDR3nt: TGTGCCTGGAGTGTACTAGGGTACGAGCAGTACTTC
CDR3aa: CAWSVLGYEQYF

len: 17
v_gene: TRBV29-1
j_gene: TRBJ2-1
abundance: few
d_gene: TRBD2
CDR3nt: TGCAGCGGGCGGGGGGCTAGCGGGAGGGCCGTGTTTGATGAGCAGTTCTTC
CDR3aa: CSGRGASGRAVFDEQFF

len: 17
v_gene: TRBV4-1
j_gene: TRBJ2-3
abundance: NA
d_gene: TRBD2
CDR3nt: TGCGCCAGCAGCCAGGGGGGAGGACTAGCGGGAGGAGATACGCAGTATTTT
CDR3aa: CASSQGGGLAGGDTQYF

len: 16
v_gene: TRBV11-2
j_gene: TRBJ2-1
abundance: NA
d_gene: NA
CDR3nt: TGTGCCAGCAGCTTACTGGGGATAGCGACGGGCAATGAGCAGTTCTTC
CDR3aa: CASSLLGIATGNEQFF

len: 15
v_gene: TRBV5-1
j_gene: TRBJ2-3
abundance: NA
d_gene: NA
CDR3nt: TGCGCCAGCAGCTTTCAGCAGCGCAGCACAGATACGCGGTATTTT
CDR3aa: CASSFQQRSTDTRYF

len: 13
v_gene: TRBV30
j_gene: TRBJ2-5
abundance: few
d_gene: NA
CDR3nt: TGTGCCTGGAGTGTCCTCAGTATAGAGACCCAGTACTTC
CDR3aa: CAWSVLSIETQYF

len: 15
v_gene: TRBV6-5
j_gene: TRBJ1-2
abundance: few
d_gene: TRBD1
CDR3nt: TGTGCCAGCAGACATACAGGGGGCTCGGCCTATGGCTACACCTTC
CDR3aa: CASRHTGGSAYGYTF

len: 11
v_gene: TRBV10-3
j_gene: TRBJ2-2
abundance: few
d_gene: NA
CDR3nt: TGTGCCATCAGCCCAGGCGGGGAGCTGTTTTTT
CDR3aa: CAISPGGELFF

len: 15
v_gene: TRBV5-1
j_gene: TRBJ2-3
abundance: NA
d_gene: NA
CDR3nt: TGCGCCAGCAGCTTGGCCGCCAACCGCACAGATACGCAGTATTTT
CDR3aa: CASSLAANRTDTQYF

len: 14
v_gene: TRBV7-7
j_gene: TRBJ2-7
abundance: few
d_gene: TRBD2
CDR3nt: TGTGCCAGCAGCTTACAAGCGGGGTCCTACGAGCAGTACTTC
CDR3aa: CASSLQAGSYEQYF

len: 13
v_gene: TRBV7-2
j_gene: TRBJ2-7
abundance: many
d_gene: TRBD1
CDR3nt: TGTGCCACCGGGACAGGGAGAAACTACGAGCAGTACTTC
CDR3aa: CATGTGRNYEQYF

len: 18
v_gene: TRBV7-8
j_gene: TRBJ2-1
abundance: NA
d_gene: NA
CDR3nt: TGTGCCAGCATTCAGGGGGCGGGGGGGGATCCTTATTACAATGAGCAGTTCTTC
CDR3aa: CASIQGAGGDPYYNEQFF

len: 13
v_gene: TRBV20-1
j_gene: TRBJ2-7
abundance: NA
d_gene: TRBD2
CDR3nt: TGCAGTGCAGATCTAGCGGGAGCCTACGAGCAGTACTTC
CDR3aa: CSADLAGAYEQYF